The 17 T cell receptor beta chains reported below all come from one sample, sequenced in a study of OX40 agonist ivuxolimab in advanced cancers. Assay used: immunoSEQ multiplex PCR; TCRdb lists only in-frame clones, some missing. The sample includes 80,000 to 95,000 clones, about 90% seen only once; the top ten take about 9%. Source: CD4+ or CD8+ T cells sorted from blood, taken in a trial of the OX40 agonist ivuxolimab. Receptors originate from an adult with an advanced solid tumor such as melanoma, head and neck, liver or kidney cancer.

The genes are TRBV15 and TRBJ2-1; no definite D call. Germline V gives CDR1 LNHNV, CDR2 YYDKDF (reference sequence). The CDR3 length is 15 residues. Trimming shortened V by 5 bases and J by 0 bases, and 11 bases separated the two germline ends. The CDR3 loop reads CATSGVTGSYNEQFF. CDR3 nucleotide sequence: TGTGCCACCAGCGGAGTTACCGGCTCCTACAATGAGCAGTTCTTC.

The J gene is TRBJ2-3, the V gene TRBV2, with D hard to call. V was trimmed by 4 bases and J by 4 bases, leaving 12 bases between them. CDR1 and CDR2 (germline): SNHLY, FYNNEI. The CDR3 loop spans 14 amino acids. This CDR3 reads CASSAAHTSDTQYF. In nucleotides, the CDR3 is TGTGCCAGCAGTGCGGCTCACACGTCAGATACGCAGTATTTT.

This chain joins TRBV2 and TRBJ2-1, with no clear D. CDR3 length equals 11 residues. Trimming removed 7 bases at V and 6 bases at J, with 7 bases between. The V gene's germline CDR1 is SNHLY and CDR2 FYNNEI. This CDR3 is CASKQSNEQFF. CDR3 nucleotides: TGTGCCAGCAAACAGAGCAATGAGCAGTTCTTC.

CDR3 coding DNA: TGCGCCAGCAGCTTAGGACAACTGAGCTCCTACAATGAGCAGTTCTTC. It specifies CASSLGQLSSYNEQFF. The V call is TRBV5-1, the J call TRBJ2-1; tentatively, D is TRBD1 (5 bases). Germline V gene lookup returns CDR1 SGHRS and CDR2 YFSETQ. The CDR3 totals 16 residues. V lost 2 bases and J 0 bases, leaving 12 bases between the germline ends.

The chain combines TRBV2 with TRBJ2-2; 12 bases fit TRBD2. Germline loops: CDR1 SNHLY, CDR2 FYNNEI. CDR3 length equals 15 residues. J was trimmed by 2 bases and V by 6 bases; bases with no gene match: 1. The CDR3 nucleotides are TGTGCCAGCAGGACTAGCGGGAGAAACACCGGGGAGCTGTTTTTT. Residues: CASRTSGRNTGELFF.

V usage is TRBV19 and J usage is TRBJ2-7; D could derive from TRBD1 or TRBD2 (5 bases each). Germline V gene data show CDR1 as LNHDA and CDR2 as SQIVND (reference sequence). The CDR3 is 14 amino acids. The V end was cut by 1 base, the J end by 6 bases, with 13 bases between. The CDR3 DNA sequence: TGTGCCAGTAGTATAGGTAGGGACGTCAGCGAGCAGTACTTC. It encodes CASSIGRDVSEQYF.

The chain couples TRBV10-3 to TRBJ2-7, with D perhaps matching TRBD1 (6 bases). Germline CDR1 is ENHRY and CDR2 is SYGVKD. The CDR3 contains 16 residues. V lost 0 bases, J lost 2 bases, and 14 bases lay in between. The CDR3 spells CAISESERGIPYEQYF. For the CDR3, the DNA is TGTGCCATCAGTGAGTCAGAGAGGGGGATACCCTACGAGCAGTACTTC.

The sample holds one count of this clone. The J gene is TRBJ1-1, the V gene TRBV27; D uncertain. Germline V gene lookup returns CDR1 MNHEY and CDR2 SMNVEV (reference sequence). This CDR3 comprises 15 residues. Trimming left V 0 bases short and J 2 bases short, with 10 bases between. The CDR3 nucleotides read TGTGCCAGCAGTTTATCGATCCTTGGTAACACTGAAGCTTTCTTT. Encoded protein: CASSLSILGNTEAFF.

This chain joins TRBV18 and TRBJ2-7, with D maybe TRBD1 (6 bases). The CDR3 has 15 amino acids. Germline lookup yields CDR1 KGHSH and CDR2 LQKENI. Trimming shortened V by 3 bases and J by 0 bases, and 12 bases separated the two germline ends. This CDR3 reads CASSPSLGGSYEQYF. CDR3 nucleotide sequence: TGTGCCAGCTCACCGAGTTTAGGGGGCTCCTACGAGCAGTACTTC.

V is TRBV6-5 and J is TRBJ2-1; no clear D gene. Germline V gene sequence: CDR1 MNHEY, CDR2 SVGAGI. Trimming stripped 8 bases from V and 0 bases from J, with 14 bases between. The CDR3 is made up of 15 amino acids. The CDR3 region has the DNA TGTGCCAGCGGGTCCATCAGGAGCTCCTACAATGAGCAGTTCTTC. Protein sequence: CASGSIRSSYNEQFF.

The J gene is TRBJ2-3, the V gene TRBV10-1; 9 bases line up with TRBD1. Germline values: CDR1 WNHNN, CDR2 SYGVQD (reference sequence). This CDR3 is 16 amino acids long. V shed 0 bases, J shed 4 bases, and the junction held 5 bases outside the gene matches. The CDR3 nucleotides read TGCGCCAGCAGTGAGTCGCAGGGACAGGGTCCAGATACGCAGTATTTT. Protein sequence: CASSESQGQGPDTQYF.

The rearrangement joins TRBV5-4 to TRBJ2-3; the match to TRBD2 covers 11 bases. Germline V gene data show CDR1 as SGHNT and CDR2 as YYREEE (reference sequence). The CDR3 covers 16 residues. The J segment lost 0 bases and the V segment lost 4 bases, leaving 4 bases of the junction unmatched. CDR3 bases: TGTGCCAGCAGCCTCCGGACTAGCGGGAGCACAGATACGCAGTATTTT. Amino acids: CASSLRTSGSTDTQYF.

The gene calls are TRBV30 and TRBJ2-5, with 9 bases lining up with TRBD1. The J call may be incorrect, as the DNA end agrees better with TRBJ2-7. This CDR3 is built from 15 residues. Germline V lookup: CDR1 GTSNPN, CDR2 SVGIG (reference sequence). DNA for the CDR3: TGTGCCTGGAGTGTAAAACGGGACAGGGACTACGAGCAGTACTTC. Its protein is CAWSVKRDRDYEQYF.

The chain carries TRBV7-9 and TRBJ2-3; D gene ambiguous. CDR3 length: 13 amino acids. The V end lost 5 bases, the J end lost 5 bases, and 11 bases lay between the germline ends. CDR1 is SEHNR, CDR2 FQNEAQ, per germline (reference sequence). CDR3 sequence reads: CASSPRVRDTQYF. The CDR3 bases are TGTGCCAGCAGCCCCCGGGTCAGAGATACGCAGTATTTT.

The chain couples TRBV7-2 to TRBJ1-1; possibly TRBD1 for D (5 bases). Trimming pared 4 bases from V and 10 bases from J, leaving 16 bases between. Germline V gene lookup returns CDR1 SGHTA and CDR2 FQGNSA. The CDR3 is 13 amino acids. Written as DNA, the CDR3 is TGTGCCAGCAGCTCTCACGATGGAGGGGTAGCTTTCTTT. As protein: CASSSHDGGVAFF.

The chain joins TRBV19 to TRBJ2-7, with 9 bases aligning to TRBD2. After removal of 5 bases from V and 1 base from J, the junction contained 15 bases not matched to a gene. The CDR3 is 18 residues long. Looked up from germline, CDR1 is LNHDA and CDR2 is SQIVND (reference sequence). The CDR3 spells CASSEFGTSRPTSYEQYF. CDR3 DNA sequence: TGTGCCAGTAGTGAGTTTGGGACTAGCCGCCCGACATCCTACGAGCAGTACTTC.

The V call is TRBV11-3, the J call TRBJ1-4, with D possibly matching TRBD1 (5 bases). V was clipped by 3 bases and J by 5 bases, with 10 bases between them. Germline loops: CDR1 SGHNT, CDR2 YENEEA. The CDR3 is made up of 14 amino acids. CDR3 region: CASSFRQGNEKLFF. CDR3 nucleotide sequence: TGTGCCAGCAGCTTCCGGCAGGGAAATGAAAAACTGTTTTTT.